This is a list of T cell receptor beta chains from one sample in a study of blood T cell repertoires in COVID-19. Sequenced by immunoSEQ multiplex PCR; TCRdb stores in-frame clones only, minus some. Of about 230,000 clones detected, more than 70% appear once; the ten largest clones hold 2% to 2.5%. The specimen was PBMCs or T cells enriched from blood (not recorded which). The source of these receptors is a woman aged 40 to 55 with acute COVID-19. Each CDR3 is given with its conserved first and last residue. A D gene is named only where the DNA matches it firmly. Clone size is given for some rows only: seen once, a few or many times, or a class if the clone is expanded.

>.|TRBJ1-5|TRBV11-2|.
CASSLDQFSEDHSNQPQHF
TGTGCCAGCAGCTTAGATCAGTTTTCGGAGGATCATAGCAATCAGCCCCAGCATTTT
>.|TRBJ1-2|TRBV20-1|.
CSASAGNYGYTF
TGCAGTGCTAGTGCGGGGAACTATGGCTACACCTTC
>.|TRBJ1-1|TRBV27|.
CASSLLAGRNAFF
TGTGCCAGCAGTTTATTGGCAGGGAGGAATGCTTTCTTT
>.|TRBJ1-5|TRBV15|.
CATLPGHLSNQPQHF
TGTGCCACTTTGCCGGGACACCTTAGCAATCAGCCCCAGCATTTT
>.|TRBJ1-3|TRBV5-1|.
CASSSQGNTGNTIYF
TGCGCCAGCAGCTCTCAGGGGAACACTGGAAACACCATATATTTT
>.|TRBJ1-6|TRBV5-6|.
CASGERSRNSPLHF
TGTGCCAGCGGCGAGCGGTCCCGAAATTCACCCCTCCACTTT
>.|TRBJ2-1|TRBV2|TRBD2
CASSEKPSGREFF
TGTGCCAGCAGTGAAAAACCCAGCGGGAGAGAGTTCTTC
>.|TRBJ1-2|TRBV19|.
CASSIRGFNYGYTF
TGTGCCAGTAGTATCCGGGGGTTCAACTATGGCTACACCTTC
>.|TRBJ1-3|TRBV7-2|TRBD1
CASSRDRGRIASGNTIYF
TGTGCCAGCAGCCGGGACAGGGGGCGGATTGCCTCTGGAAACACCATATATTTT
>once|TRBJ2-1|TRBV5-1|TRBD2
CASSREVAGGHEQFF
TGCGCCAGCAGCAGGGAGGTAGCGGGAGGCCATGAGCAGTTCTTC
>.|TRBJ2-7|TRBV7-6|TRBD2
CASSSSGGAYEQYF
TGTGCCAGCAGCAGCAGCGGGGGGGCCTACGAGCAGTACTTC
>.|TRBJ1-3|TRBV10-1|.
CASSSTEAGNTIYF
TGCGCCAGCAGTTCGACAGAGGCTGGAAACACCATATATTTT
>.|TRBJ2-3|TRBV15|.
CATSRDFTDTQYF
TGTGCCACCAGCAGAGACTTCACAGATACGCAGTATTTT
>few|TRBJ2-3|TRBV6-5|.
CASRPTPDTQYF
TGTGCCAGCAGGCCGACTCCAGATACGCAGTATTTT
>.|TRBJ2-3|TRBV29-1|.
CSVRQGSSTDTQYF
TGCAGCGTCCGGCAGGGATCTAGCACAGATACGCAGTATTTT
>.|TRBJ2-1|TRBV7-6|.
CASSPLGGRGRFDEQFF
TGTGCCAGCAGCCCTCTCGGAGGCAGGGGGAGGTTCGATGAGCAGTTCTTC
>once|TRBJ1-1|TRBV5-4|.
CASSFGRGDTEAFF
TGTGCCAGCAGCTTTGGTCGGGGGGACACTGAAGCTTTCTTT
>.|TRBJ2-1|TRBV7-2|.
CASSPSSVPNNEQFF
TGTGCCAGCAGCCCCTCTAGCGTCCCGAACAATGAGCAGTTCTTC
>.|TRBJ2-1|TRBV27|.
CASRYQTSHDEQFF
TGTGCCAGCAGATATCAAACTAGCCACGATGAGCAGTTCTTC
>once|TRBJ2-1|TRBV4-3|.
CASSQDSSGYGGSYNEQFF
TGCGCCAGCAGCCAAGATAGTAGCGGTTATGGAGGTTCCTACAATGAGCAGTTCTTC
>.|TRBJ1-1|TRBV3-1/TRBV3-2|.
CASSPRAGETEAFF
TGTGCCAGCAGCCCTCGGGCCGGGGAAACTGAAGCTTTCTTT
>.|TRBJ2-2|TRBV30|TRBD1
CAWTPGQGDTGELFF
TGTGCCTGGACCCCGGGACAGGGGGACACCGGGGAGCTGTTTTTT
>.|TRBJ1-1|TRBV24-1|TRBD1
CATPRDGQGENTEAFF
TGTGCCACCCCTAGGGATGGACAGGGAGAGAACACTGAAGCTTTCTTT
>few|TRBJ2-2|TRBV11-2|TRBD2
CASSFTSGFGTGELFF
TGTGCCAGCAGCTTTACTAGCGGGTTCGGCACCGGGGAGCTGTTTTTT
>.|TRBJ2-3|TRBV6-1|TRBD2
CASSDIIAGESYSTDTQYF
TGTGCCAGCAGTGACATTATAGCGGGGGAATCGTATAGCACAGATACGCAGTATTTT
>.|TRBJ1-6|TRBV18|TRBD1
CASSQRQGTSPLHF
TGTGCCAGCTCACAGCGACAGGGAACTTCACCCCTCCACTTT
>.|TRBJ1-2|TRBV3-1/TRBV3-2|TRBD1
CASSQGGTANYGYTF
TGTGCCAGCAGCCAAGGCGGGACAGCTAACTATGGCTACACCTTC
>.|TRBJ1-1|TRBV5-6|.
CASSLVGSTEAFF
TGTGCCAGCAGCTTAGTGGGGAGCACTGAAGCTTTCTTT
>.|TRBJ1-3|TRBV5-4|.
CASSPGGTGNTIYF
TGTGCCAGCAGCCCGGGGGGGACTGGAAACACCATATATTTT
>.|TRBJ1-5|TRBV7-9|.
CASSLNDRFNQPQHF
TGTGCCAGCAGCTTAAACGACAGATTTAATCAGCCCCAGCATTTT
>.|TRBJ1-2|TRBV3-1/TRBV3-2|.
CASSQVQVGGYTF
TGTGCCAGCAGCCAAGTACAAGTCGGGGGCTACACCTTC
>.|TRBJ1-2|TRBV19|TRBD1
CASSISPGQGAYGYTF
TGTGCCAGTAGTATCTCACCGGGACAGGGGGCCTATGGCTACACCTTC
>.|TRBJ2-1|TRBV5-1|TRBD2
CASSLEQPGLAVLSSYNEQFF
TGCGCCAGCAGCTTGGAGCAACCGGGACTAGCGGTTTTAAGCTCCTACAATGAGCAGTTCTTC
>once|TRBJ2-3|TRBV2|.
CASSEGLALTDTQYF
TGTGCCAGCAGTGAAGGGCTAGCCCTCACAGATACGCAGTATTTT
>.|TRBJ2-1|TRBV6-5|TRBD2
CASTSGSFNEQFF
TGTGCCAGCACTAGCGGCTCGTTCAATGAGCAGTTCTTC
>.|TRBJ2-7|TRBV19|TRBD1
CASSIKMPGQGSYEQYF
TGTGCCAGTAGTATAAAGATGCCGGGACAGGGCTCCTACGAGCAGTACTTC
>.|TRBJ1-6|TRBV27|.
CASGWTANNSPLHF
TGTGCCAGCGGTTGGACAGCTAATAATTCACCCCTCCACTTT
>.|TRBJ1-5|TRBV7-6|TRBD1
CASSPWTGGHQPQHF
TGTGCCAGCAGCCCCTGGACAGGGGGCCATCAGCCCCAGCATTTT
>.|TRBJ2-7|TRBV5-1|.
CASKRSGGPYEQYF
TGCGCCAGCAAGCGGTCCGGGGGGCCCTACGAGCAGTACTTC
>.|TRBJ1-4|TRBV7-8|.
CASSRGRQGPTNEKLFF
TGTGCCAGCAGCCGAGGACGTCAGGGTCCAACTAATGAAAAACTGTTTTTT
>.|TRBJ1-1|TRBV19|.
CASSIRYTEAFF
TGTGCCAGTAGTATTCGGTACACTGAAGCTTTCTTT
>.|TRBJ2-7|TRBV13|.
CASSLLGTGAYEQYF
TGTGCCAGCAGCCTATTGGGGACTGGGGCCTACGAGCAGTACTTC
>once|TRBJ2-2|TRBV30|.
CAWSVLDRTGELFF
TGTGCCTGGAGTGTTCTAGACAGGACCGGGGAGCTGTTTTTT
>.|TRBJ1-1|TRBV5-1|.
CASSPRFAGATNTEAFF
TGCGCCAGCAGCCCGCGTTTTGCTGGTGCTACGAACACTGAAGCTTTCTTT
>.|TRBJ2-4|TRBV10-1|.
CASSESGRNIQYF
TGCGCCAGCAGTGAGTCGGGGAGAAACATTCAGTACTTC
>.|TRBJ1-5|TRBV5-5|TRBD1
CASSWTGAGNQPQHF
TGTGCCAGCAGCTGGACAGGGGCGGGCAATCAGCCCCAGCATTTT
>.|TRBJ2-5|TRBV5-3|TRBD2
CARSFHGLGPETQYF
TGTGCCAGAAGCTTCCATGGACTAGGTCCCGAGACCCAGTACTTC
>.|TRBJ2-1|TRBV9|TRBD1
CASSSTGRAIDEQFF
TGTGCCAGCAGTTCGACAGGGCGTGCGATAGATGAGCAGTTCTTC
>few|TRBJ1-1|TRBV11-2|.
CASSLGVGGEAFF
TGTGCCAGCAGCTTAGGAGTCGGGGGTGAAGCTTTCTTT
>.|TRBJ2-2|TRBV27|TRBD2
CASSLLPAGGTGELFF
TGTGCCAGCAGTTTACTCCCCGCGGGGGGCACCGGGGAGCTGTTTTTT
>few|TRBJ2-6|TRBV7-7|.
CASSQAGANVLTF
TGTGCTAGCTCTCAAGCCGGGGCCAACGTCCTGACTTTC